Listed below are T cell receptor beta chains from one sample, sequenced in a study of T cell responses to AZD1222 COVID-19 vaccine. Data came from immunoSEQ multiplex PCR; TCRdb stores just in-frame clones and leaves some out. Seen here are approximately 200,000 clones, just over 90% observed once, and the top ten hold roughly 3.5%. The input for sequencing was peripheral blood, taken 28 days after the second AZD1222 dose. The source is an adult who received the AZD1222 COVID-19 vaccine. CDR3s include the opening cysteine and the closing phenylalanine or tryptophan. D genes are given only for firm matches. Size values are once, few and many counts, or a class for expanded clones, and some rows have none.

d_call	clone_size	j_call	v_call	cdr3_nt	cdr3_aa
-	-	TRBJ2-5	TRBV7-2	TGTGCCAGCAGCTTCTCCGGGGGACAAGAGACCCAGTACTTC	CASSFSGGQETQYF
-	-	TRBJ2-7	TRBV7-3	TGTGCCAGCAGCCCCAGAGGGGACTCCTACGAGCAGTACTTC	CASSPRGDSYEQYF
TRBD1	-	TRBJ2-5	TRBV15	TGTGCCACCAGCAGAGAAGACAGGGGGCGGGAGACCCAGTACTTC	CATSREDRGRETQYF
-	-	TRBJ1-4	TRBV11-3	TGTGCCAGCAGCCCCTACGGGGAGGCTAATGAAAAACTGTTTTTT	CASSPYGEANEKLFF
TRBD2	-	TRBJ2-7	TRBV3-1/TRBV3-2	TGTGCCAGCAGCCAAGATGGAGGGACTAGCGGCGACTACGAGCAGTACTTC	CASSQDGGTSGDYEQYF
TRBD1	-	TRBJ2-1	TRBV7-8	TGTGCCAGCAGCTCGCGGACAGGCGGTTCCAATGAGCAGTTCTTC	CASSSRTGGSNEQFF
TRBD2	-	TRBJ2-7	TRBV5-6	TGTGCCAGCAGCTTTTTAGGGACTAATCCCGAGCAGTACTTC	CASSFLGTNPEQYF
-	once	TRBJ2-2	TRBV7-3	TGTGCCAGCAGCTTGCTACCTTCGAACACCGGGGAGCTGTTTTTT	CASSLLPSNTGELFF
-	-	TRBJ2-5	TRBV9	TGTGCCAGCAGCGTAGGAGGGCAGGGCGTTGGAGAGACCCAGTACTTC	CASSVGGQGVGETQYF
-	-	TRBJ2-1	TRBV10-3	TGTGCCATCAGTGAGTCGACTTGGCGGGATGGAAATGAGCAGTTCTTC	CAISESTWRDGNEQFF
-	-	TRBJ1-1	TRBV3-1/TRBV3-2	TGTGCCAGCAGCCCCCCGAATAGGGAAGGGACTGAAGCTTTCTTT	CASSPPNREGTEAFF
-	-	TRBJ2-7	TRBV4-1	TGCGCCAGCAGCCTCCGGACAGCGGACGAGCAGTACTTC	CASSLRTADEQYF
TRBD2	-	TRBJ2-1	TRBV11-1	TGTGCCAGCAGCCGGATAGCGGGACCCTTCAATGAGCAGTTCTTC	CASSRIAGPFNEQFF
TRBD2	-	TRBJ2-1	TRBV11-3	TGTGCCAGCAGCTTAACACTTAGCGGGAGGGGTGAGCAGTTCTTC	CASSLTLSGRGEQFF
-	-	TRBJ1-4	TRBV4-1	TGCGCCAGCAGCCAAGAGGGGGCGGCCGGTGGTGGAAAACTGTTTTTT	CASSQEGAAGGGKLFF
TRBD2	once	TRBJ2-7	TRBV7-8	TGTGCCAGCAGTGCTTTGACCGGGACTAGATATTACGAGCAGTACTTC	CASSALTGTRYYEQYF
-	-	TRBJ1-2	TRBV12-3/TRBV12-4	TGTGCCAGCAGTAGACAAGTCTATGGCTACACCTTC	CASSRQVYGYTF
-	-	TRBJ1-2	TRBV7-3	TGTGCCAGCAGCTTGGACCAGTCGTCTATCGGCTACACCTTC	CASSLDQSSIGYTF
TRBD1	-	TRBJ1-1	TRBV2	TGTGCCAGCAGTGCCGGACAGGGCCAAGCTTTCTTT	CASSAGQGQAFF
TRBD1	few	TRBJ2-1	TRBV10-1	TGCGCCAGCAGCTCCGGGACAGGGGGGAATGAGCAGTTCTTC	CASSSGTGGNEQFF
-	-	TRBJ1-2	TRBV15	TGTGCCACCAGCAGAGATCTCCCTTTTCAGGGGAGTAGCGGCTACACCTTC	CATSRDLPFQGSSGYTF
TRBD1	once	TRBJ1-5	TRBV5-1	TGCGCCAGCAGCTCTGACAGGGATCAGCCCCAGCATTTT	CASSSDRDQPQHF
-	-	TRBJ2-7	TRBV15	TGTGCCACCAGCTTTACCGGGACACACTACGAGCAGTACTTC	CATSFTGTHYEQYF
TRBD1	once	TRBJ1-5	TRBV19	TGTGCCAGTAGTATATACGGGACAGGGGGATATCAGCCCCAGCATTTT	CASSIYGTGGYQPQHF
-	-	TRBJ2-7	TRBV6-2/TRBV6-3	TGTGCCAGCAGTGCCTCGACAGGTTCCTACGAGCAGTACTTC	CASSASTGSYEQYF
TRBD2	-	TRBJ2-1	TRBV7-8	TGTGCCAGCAGCCTATATGGGACTAGCGGGAATGAGCAGTTCTTC	CASSLYGTSGNEQFF
TRBD2	-	TRBJ2-7	TRBV7-2	TGTGCCAGCAGCTCCGGACTAGCGTACACCTACGAGCAGTACTTC	CASSSGLAYTYEQYF
TRBD2	-	TRBJ2-1	TRBV5-1	TGCGCCAGCAGCTTGGGGTCGGGGAGCGGGAGCTTCTACAATGAGCAGTTCTTC	CASSLGSGSGSFYNEQFF
-	-	TRBJ1-5	TRBV5-6	TGTGCCAGCAGCTTCGGCAGGGGCAATCAGCCCCAGCATTTT	CASSFGRGNQPQHF
-	-	TRBJ1-1	TRBV6-5	TGTGCCAGCACCAGGCGGGGAGGAACTGAAGCTTTCTTT	CASTRRGGTEAFF
-	-	TRBJ2-7	TRBV28	TGTGCCAGCAGTTTATCAGCCTCCTACGAGCAGTACTTC	CASSLSASYEQYF
-	-	TRBJ1-3	TRBV4-1	TGCGCCAGCAGCCAAGATGAGGGAACCTCTGGAAACACCATATATTTT	CASSQDEGTSGNTIYF
-	-	TRBJ1-6	TRBV5-8	TGTGCCAGCAGCTTGGCCGAGGGCAGCTCCTATAATTCACCCCTCCACTTT	CASSLAEGSSYNSPLHF
TRBD1	-	TRBJ1-6	TRBV7-9	TGTGCCAGCAGCCGTTCCCCGGGGACAGGCGATTCACCCCTCCACTTT	CASSRSPGTGDSPLHF
-	-	TRBJ2-4	TRBV4-3	TGCGCCAGCAGCCAAGACGCCCTAGCGCCATTGTACTTC	CASSQDALAPLYF